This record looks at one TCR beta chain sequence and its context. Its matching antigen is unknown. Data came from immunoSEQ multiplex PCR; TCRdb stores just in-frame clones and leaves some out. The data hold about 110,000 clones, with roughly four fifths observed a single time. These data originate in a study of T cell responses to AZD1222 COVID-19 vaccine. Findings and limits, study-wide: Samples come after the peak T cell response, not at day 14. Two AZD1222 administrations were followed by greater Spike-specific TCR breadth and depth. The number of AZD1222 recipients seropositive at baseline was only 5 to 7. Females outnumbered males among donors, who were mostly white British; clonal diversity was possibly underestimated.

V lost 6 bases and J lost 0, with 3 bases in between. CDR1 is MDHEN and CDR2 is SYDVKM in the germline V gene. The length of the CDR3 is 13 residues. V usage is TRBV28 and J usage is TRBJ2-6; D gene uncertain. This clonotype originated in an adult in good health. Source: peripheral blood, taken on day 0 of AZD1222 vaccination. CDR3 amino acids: CASRTSGANVLTF. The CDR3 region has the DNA TGTGCCAGCAGAACCTCTGGGGCCAACGTCCTGACTTTC.